This entry lists 23 T cell receptor beta chains sequenced from one sample in a study of Ad26.COV2.S vaccination and SARS-CoV-2 variants (dated by TCRdb to about 2021). Sample treatment or condition, as interpreted from the label and publication: around 19 received Ad26.COV2.S at low or high dose, single or two shots; several received placebo; per-sample allocation not given. For vaccine and placebo recipients, the sequenced repertoires came from samples collected on day 63 after the first injection. The library was generated by the immunoSEQ multiplex PCR assay. TCRdb took over this immuneACCESS table, retaining in-frame rearrangements with V and J assigned. Such tables are incomplete; in checked studies, under half of the missing clones stem from an unresolved V gene, and the remainder is unexplained. The sample table holds approximately 410,000 clones, of which roughly 90% were seen once. The ten largest account for less than 4% of the sample.

This specimen was peripheral blood, taken in a trial of Ad26.COV2.S vaccine versus placebo. Receptor source: a person aged 18-60 years who received the Ad26.COV2.S COVID-19 vaccine or a placebo.

The chain uses TRBV5-1 and TRBJ1-1; 7 bases are a match to TRBD1. Looked up from germline, CDR1 is SGHRS and CDR2 is YFSETQ. This CDR3 is built from 15 residues. V gave up 5 bases and J gave up 10 bases; unmatched junction bases: 17. The chain's CDR3 is CASRVAEDRRLGAFF. CDR3 sequence (DNA): TGCGCCAGCAGGGTGGCCGAGGACAGGCGTCTTGGAGCTTTCTTT.

V usage is TRBV5-4 and J usage is TRBJ1-1, with D possibly TRBD1 on 5 matching bases. Looked up from germline, CDR1 is SGHNT and CDR2 is YYREEE (reference sequence). V shed 3 bases and J shed 3 bases, with 15 bases lying between them. This CDR3 has 15 residues. The CDR3: CASSSSGGMDTEAFF. The DNA of the CDR3 is TGTGCCAGCAGCTCAAGTGGGGGAATGGACACTGAAGCTTTCTTT.

This chain uses TRBV6-5 with TRBJ2-1, with a weak D call TRBD2 (6 bases). This CDR3 region has 13 residues. V was shortened by 6 bases and J by 14 bases, with 20 bases between the two germline ends. Germline V gene lookup returns CDR1 MNHEY and CDR2 SVGAGI. The CDR3 sequence: CASSRSSSDNKFF. The CDR3 region has the DNA TGTGCCAGCAGCCGGAGCTCTAGCGATAATAAGTTCTTC.

The gene calls are TRBV4-1 and TRBJ1-1, with TRBD1 matching 12 bases. Looked up from germline, CDR1 is MGHRA and CDR2 is YSYEKL. Trimming at V came to 4 bases and at J to 4 bases, leaving 4 bases not matched to a gene. The CDR3 loop spans 15 amino acids. CDR3 amino acids: CASSRRDRGLTEAFF. CDR3 coding DNA: TGCGCCAGCAGCCGCCGGGACAGGGGGCTCACTGAAGCTTTCTTT.

The chain employs TRBV5-4 and TRBJ1-3; D is unclear. The CDR3 spans 13 residues. CDR1 is SGHNT, CDR2 YYREEE, per germline (reference sequence). V gave up 2 bases and J gave up 8 bases, with 11 bases separating them. The CDR3 DNA reads as TGTGCCAGCAGCTTTGAGCGGGGATACACCATATATTTT. Translation: CASSFERGYTIYF.

The chain links TRBV6-6 to TRBJ2-1; 8 nucleotides agree with TRBD1. The V segment lost 5 bases and the J segment 6 bases; nucleotides outside the gene matches: 9. The CDR3 spans 15 residues. CDR1 and CDR2 (germline): MNHNY, SVGAGI (reference sequence). DNA of the CDR3: TGTGCCAGCAGTACTTACCCGACAGGGGTCAATGAGCAGTTCTTC. Translated: CASSTYPTGVNEQFF.

V gene TRBV24-1 combines with J gene TRBJ2-5; 7 bases agree with TRBD1. Trimming took 1 base from V and 4 from J; bases not matched to a gene: 8. CDR3 length equals 16 residues. Germline V gene sequence: CDR1 KGHDR, CDR2 SFDVKD. As DNA, the CDR3 is TGTGCCACCAGTGATTTTAATTCAAACAGGGGAGAGACCCAGTACTTC. Translated, it gives CATSDFNSNRGETQYF.

The chain is built from TRBV4-3 and TRBJ2-6; a possible D gene is TRBD2 (5 bases). The V and J ends lost 0 bases and 2 bases respectively, with 8 bases between them. There are 16 residues in the CDR3. Germline CDR1 reads LGHNA; CDR2 reads YSLEER. In nucleotides, the CDR3 is TGCGCCAGCAGCCAAGAAGACGGGACTGGGGCCAACGTCCTGACTTTC. This sequence encodes CASSQEDGTGANVLTF.

The CDR3 nucleotides are TGTGCCAGCAGTTGGAGGTCTGGGGCCAACGTCCTGACTTTC. Translating it yields CASSWRSGANVLTF. This chain links TRBV27 with TRBJ2-6; D possibly corresponds to TRBD2 (5 bases). V was clipped by 4 bases and J by 1 base, with 5 bases between them. The CDR3 runs to 14 residues. Germline V gene data show CDR1 as MNHEY and CDR2 as SMNVEV (reference sequence).

This clone has only one observation. This sequence joins TRBV30 and TRBJ2-5; 8 bases fit TRBD1. The J segment lost 2 bases and the V segment lost 2 bases, leaving 1 base of the junction unmatched. Germline CDR1 and CDR2: GTSNPN and SVGIG (reference sequence). This CDR3 is built from 13 residues. CDR3 nucleotide sequence: TGTGCCTGGAGTCGGACAGGGCAAGAGACCCAGTACTTC. Translating gives CAWSRTGQETQYF.

This clone was recorded only once. The chain joins TRBV7-7 to TRBJ2-2; perhaps TRBD1 as D (6 bases). The CDR3 spans 15 residues. With 5 bases removed from V and 2 bases from J, the gap between germline ends came to 12 bases. Germline CDR1 is SSHAT and CDR2 is FNYEAQ (reference sequence). CDR3 amino acids: CASSQDRTNTGELFF. The CDR3, as DNA: TGTGCCAGCAGCCAAGACAGGACCAACACCGGGGAGCTGTTTTTT.

The rearrangement links TRBV4-1 to TRBJ2-1; 12 positions match TRBD1. The CDR3 has 17 residues. Germline assignment: CDR1 MGHRA and CDR2 YSYEKL. Trimming removed 2 bases from V and 1 base from J; junction bases left unmatched: 3. The CDR3 sequence: CASSQPGQGASYNEQFF. CDR3 sequence (DNA): TGCGCCAGCAGCCAACCGGGACAGGGGGCTTCCTACAATGAGCAGTTCTTC.

This CDR3 is CASSLGSNTDTQYF. CDR3 sequence (DNA): TGTGCCAGCAGCCTTGGGTCGAACACAGATACGCAGTATTTT. The V call is TRBV5-6, the J call TRBJ2-3; no clear D. The CDR3 is 14 amino acids. V dropped 4 bases and J dropped 2 bases, with 11 bases sitting between them. The germline V gene has CDR1 SGHDT and CDR2 YYEEEE.

This clone is medium-sized (0.01 to 0.1%) within its sample. Additional DNA sequences in this sample encode the identical CDR3. The chain joins TRBV28 to TRBJ2-5; D not certain. This CDR3 spans 12 amino acids. Germline CDR1 and CDR2: MDHEN and SYDVKM. Trimming cost V 5 bases and J 1 base, with 5 bases left between them. The CDR3 loop reads CASSPGQETQYF. For the CDR3, the DNA is TGTGCCAGCAGTCCAGGCCAAGAGACCCAGTACTTC.

The chain links TRBV14 to TRBJ2-1; 9 bases map to TRBD2. Germline V gene data show CDR1 as SGHDN and CDR2 as FVKESK. This CDR3 is 16 amino acids long. V shed 4 bases, J shed 0 bases, and the junction held 4 bases outside the gene matches. The CDR3 DNA sequence: TGTGCCAGCAGCCGAGCGGGGGGCCCCTCCTACAATGAGCAGTTCTTC. Translation: CASSRAGGPSYNEQFF.

The genes are TRBV9 and TRBJ1-6; perhaps TRBD1 as D (5 bases). CDR3 length equals 14 residues. V dropped 3 bases and J dropped 6 bases, with 10 bases sitting between them. CDR1 is SGDLS, CDR2 YYNGEE, per germline. This CDR3 reads CASSAGTPNSPLHF. The CDR3 DNA sequence: TGTGCCAGCAGCGCCGGGACGCCTAATTCACCCCTCCACTTT.

This chain connects TRBV10-1 to TRBJ2-2; D is undetermined. With 7 bases removed from V and 7 bases from J, the gap between germline ends came to 13 bases. Germline V gives CDR1 WNHNN, CDR2 SYGVQD (reference sequence). This CDR3 is 13 amino acids long. CDR3 residues: CASTFRTDGELFF. The CDR3 nucleotides are TGCGCCAGCACATTTAGGACGGACGGGGAGCTGTTTTTT.

The rearrangement joins TRBV19 to TRBJ1-6; D gene ambiguous. The length of the CDR3 is 13 residues. V was shortened by 5 bases and J by 7 bases, with 9 bases between the two germline ends. The V gene's germline CDR1 is LNHDA and CDR2 SQIVND (reference sequence). The chain's CDR3 is CASSPQGNSPLHF. DNA for the CDR3: TGTGCCAGTAGTCCTCAAGGGAATTCACCCCTCCACTTT.

The J gene is TRBJ2-4, the V gene TRBV16; TRBD2 agrees at 11 bases. The CDR3 extends over 15 amino acids. Germline trimming cut 5 bases from V and 7 bases from J; bases unmatched to any gene: 7. Germline V gene lookup returns CDR1 KGHSY and CDR2 FQNENV. Here the CDR3 reads CASSLLAGDANIQYF. CDR3 coding DNA: TGTGCCAGCAGCTTACTAGCGGGGGACGCTAACATTCAGTACTTC.

The chain recombines TRBV2 with TRBJ2-3; D may be TRBD1 (5 bases). V shed 6 bases and J shed 3 bases, with 7 bases lying between them. This CDR3 comprises 12 residues. Germline values: CDR1 SNHLY, CDR2 FYNNEI. The CDR3 spells CASRGQTDTQYF. Here the CDR3 DNA reads TGTGCCAGCAGAGGACAAACAGATACGCAGTATTTT.

CDR3 nucleotide sequence: TGTGCCAGCAGCCAAGGCGGGGGGTTTGACGAGCAGTACTTC. As protein: CASSQGGGFDEQYF. The chain employs TRBV3-1 (or the pseudogene TRBV3-2) and TRBJ2-7; TRBD2 matches 8 bases. V shed 1 base and J 5 bases; nucleotides not matched to a gene: 4. The CDR3 contains 14 residues. Germline loops: CDR1 LGHDT, CDR2 YNNKEL (reference sequence).

J is TRBJ2-2 and V is TRBV4-3; D may be TRBD1 (6 bases). The germline gives CDR1 LGHNA, CDR2 YSLEER. The CDR3 extends over 16 amino acids. Trimming shortened V by 0 bases and J by 1 base, and 9 bases separated the two germline ends. The CDR3 sequence: CASSQDSGENTGELFF. The DNA for the CDR3 is TGCGCCAGCAGCCAAGATTCAGGGGAGAACACCGGGGAGCTGTTTTTT.

J is TRBJ2-7 and V is TRBV6-5; D call uncertain. The CDR3 is made up of 14 amino acids. Germline CDR1 and CDR2: MNHEY and SVGAGI. The ends were cut back, 9 bases at V and 7 bases at J, with 22 bases in the middle. CDR3 sequence (DNA): TGTGCCAGATTCGAAACCCCCTACTACGAGGAGCAGTACTTC. This sequence encodes CARFETPYYEEQYF.